This entry concerns a single TCR beta chain. In the source study's methods: Reference gene primer amplification yielded estimated nucleated cell counts. Assay: immunoSEQ multiplex PCR; the TCRdb copy retains only in-frame clones and omits some. V, J and clone size were drawn from that table, and D and trimming were deduced from the DNA. This table holds more than 120,000 clones, approximately 80% found once. Participant reports of clinical history set cohort assignment. Trimming at V came to 6 bases and at J to 7 bases, leaving 12 bases not matched to a gene. CDR3 size: 16 residues. Germline V gives CDR1 MDHEN, CDR2 SYDVKM. This entry is derived from a study of blood T cell repertoires in COVID-19.

This chain connects TRBV28 to TRBJ1-4, with 9 bases aligning to TRBD1. The clonotype was recovered from a man between 50 and 59 years old in a cohort exposed to, infected with or recovered from COVID-19 (not recorded which). The specimen was PBMCs or T cells enriched from blood (not recorded which). For the CDR3, the DNA is TGTGCCAGCAGGGCTCGGTTGGGACAGGGAGGTGAAAAACTGTTTTTT. Translated, it gives CASRARLGQGGEKLFF.